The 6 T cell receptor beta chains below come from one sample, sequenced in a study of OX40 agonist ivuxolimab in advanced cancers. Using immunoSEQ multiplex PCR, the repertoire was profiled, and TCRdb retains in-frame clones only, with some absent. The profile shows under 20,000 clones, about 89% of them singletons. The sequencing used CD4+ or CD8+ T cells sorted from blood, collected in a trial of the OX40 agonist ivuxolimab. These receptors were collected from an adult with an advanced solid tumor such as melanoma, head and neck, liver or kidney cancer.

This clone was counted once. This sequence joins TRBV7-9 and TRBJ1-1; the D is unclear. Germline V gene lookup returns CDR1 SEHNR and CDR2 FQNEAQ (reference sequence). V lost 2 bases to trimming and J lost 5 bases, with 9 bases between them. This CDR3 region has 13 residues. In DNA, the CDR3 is TGTGCCAGCAGCTTATCGGCAGGAACTGAAGCTTTCTTT. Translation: CASSLSAGTEAFF.

CDR3 loop: CASSLIAETGELFF. The CDR3 DNA is TGTGCCAGCAGCCTGATAGCGGAAACCGGGGAGCTGTTTTTT. The chain recombines TRBV5-4 with TRBJ2-2; the D gene is possibly TRBD2 (6 bases). V lost 4 bases and J lost 5, with 12 bases in between. The CDR3 is made up of 14 amino acids. The germline V gene has CDR1 SGHNT and CDR2 YYREEE (reference sequence).

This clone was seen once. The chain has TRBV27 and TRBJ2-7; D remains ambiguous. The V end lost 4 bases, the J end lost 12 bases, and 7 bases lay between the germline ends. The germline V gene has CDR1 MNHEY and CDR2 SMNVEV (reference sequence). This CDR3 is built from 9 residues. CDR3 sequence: CASSYTWYF. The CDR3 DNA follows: TGTGCCAGCAGTTACACGTGGTACTTC.

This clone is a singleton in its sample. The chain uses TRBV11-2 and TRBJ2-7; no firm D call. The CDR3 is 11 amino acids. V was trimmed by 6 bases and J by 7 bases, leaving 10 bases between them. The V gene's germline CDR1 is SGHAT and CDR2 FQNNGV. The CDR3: CASSSLGEQYF. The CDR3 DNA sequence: TGTGCCAGCAGTTCCCTGGGGGAGCAGTACTTC. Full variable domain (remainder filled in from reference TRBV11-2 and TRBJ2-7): EAGVAQSPRYKIIEKRQSVAFWCNPISGHATLYWYQQILGQGPKLLIQFQNNGVVDDSQLPKDRFSAERLKGVDSTLKIQPAKLEDSAVYLCASSSLGEQYFGPGTRLTVT.

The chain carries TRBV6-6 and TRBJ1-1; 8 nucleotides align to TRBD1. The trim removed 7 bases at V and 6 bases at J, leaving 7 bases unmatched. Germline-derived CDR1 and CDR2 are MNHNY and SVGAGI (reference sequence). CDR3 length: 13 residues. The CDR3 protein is CASNNRGGSEAFF. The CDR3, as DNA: TGTGCCAGCAATAACAGGGGGGGGTCTGAAGCTTTCTTT.

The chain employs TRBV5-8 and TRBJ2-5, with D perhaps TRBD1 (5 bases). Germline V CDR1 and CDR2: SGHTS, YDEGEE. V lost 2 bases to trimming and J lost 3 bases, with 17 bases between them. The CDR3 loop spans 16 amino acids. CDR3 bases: TGTGCCAGCAGCTTAGGGGATCAGGGAAGTGAAGAGACCCAGTACTTC. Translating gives CASSLGDQGSEETQYF.